Shown below are 16 T cell receptor beta chains from a single sample sequenced in a study of blood T cell repertoires in COVID-19. Some clones are missing from TCRdb's copy, which holds only in-frame ones; the method was immunoSEQ multiplex PCR. Found here are 200,000 to 300,000 clones, about 79% of them singletons; the top ten hold roughly 10%. Sequences were obtained from peripheral blood. The receptors shown here come from a woman older than 75 with acute or convalescent COVID-19.

With regard to this clone: Other DNA sequences from this sample encode an identical CDR3 as well. This rearrangement joins TRBV27 to TRBJ2-2; tentatively, D is TRBD2 (5 bases). Trimming cost V 5 bases and J 2 bases, with 6 bases left between them. From germline, CDR1 is MNHEY and CDR2 SMNVEV (reference sequence). This CDR3 spans 13 amino acids. CDR3 residues: CASSGGNTGELFF. In DNA form, the CDR3 reads TGTGCCAGCAGTGGAGGAAACACCGGGGAGCTGTTTTTT.

This chain links TRBV3-1 (or the pseudogene TRBV3-2) with TRBJ2-7; D is perhaps TRBD2 (6 bases). Trimming took 6 bases from V and 4 from J, leaving 22 bases between them. This CDR3 comprises 16 residues. CDR1 and CDR2 from the germline V gene are LGHDT and YNNKEL (reference sequence). The CDR3 coding sequence is TGTGCCAGCAGGGGTCACGGGACTCTAGGCTCGTACGAGCAGTACTTC. Its translation: CASRGHGTLGSYEQYF.

The CDR3 protein is CSASPPGNYGYTF. The CDR3 DNA reads TGCAGTGCTAGTCCTCCAGGAAACTATGGCTACACCTTC. The V gene is TRBV20-1, the J gene TRBJ1-2; D remains ambiguous. V shed 3 bases and J shed 2 bases, with 10 bases lying between them. Germline V CDR1 and CDR2: DFQATT, SNEGSKA (reference sequence). This CDR3 comprises 13 residues.

This chain uses TRBV9 with TRBJ1-3; D gene ambiguous. CDR3 length equals 17 residues. CDR1 SGDLS and CDR2 YYNGEE come from the germline V gene. V lost 0 bases and J lost 1, with 14 bases in between. The CDR3 loop reads CASSVVPGIPSGNTIYF. Here the CDR3 DNA reads TGTGCCAGCAGCGTAGTGCCGGGGATACCATCTGGAAACACCATATATTTT.

The V and J genes are TRBV5-1 and TRBJ2-7; TRBD1 matches 7 bases. This CDR3 comprises 14 residues. Germline-derived CDR1 and CDR2 are SGHRS and YFSETQ. V shed 2 bases and J 6 bases; nucleotides not matched to a gene: 8. The CDR3, as DNA: TGCGCCAGCAGCTTTCGACAGGGCGCCGGCGAGCAGTACTTC. It is translated as CASSFRQGAGEQYF. The full variable domain, in which reference TRBV5-1 and TRBJ2-7 provide the parts outside the CDR3, is KAGVTQTPRYLIKTRGQQVTLSCSPISGHRSVSWYQQTPGQGLQFLFEYFSETQRNKGNFPGRFSGRQFSNSRSEMNVSTLELGDSALYLCASSFRQGAGEQYFGPGTRLTVT.

J is TRBJ1-2 and V is TRBV29-1, with 7 positions matching TRBD1. The CDR3 is 14 residues long. The junction had 9 bases not matched to a gene; V was cut back by 4 bases and J by 4 bases. Germline V gene lookup returns CDR1 SQVTM and CDR2 ANQGSEA. The CDR3 bases are TGCAGCGTTGGAGGTCAAGGGGGCTCCTATGGCTACACCTTC. Its protein is CSVGGQGGSYGYTF.

The CDR3, as DNA: TGTGCCAGCAGCCTGTACAAGGGGACCGGGGAGCTGTTTTTT. Translating it yields CASSLYKGTGELFF. This chain connects TRBV7-8 to TRBJ2-2; possibly TRBD1 for D (5 bases). The V and J ends lost 5 bases and 5 bases respectively, with 12 bases between them. Germline V gene data show CDR1 as SGHVS and CDR2 as FQNEAQ. The CDR3 totals 14 residues.

V is TRBV19 and J is TRBJ1-1, with 10 positions matching TRBD1. The length of the CDR3 is 16 residues. V trimming: 8 bases; J trimming: 5 bases; junction bases outside the gene matches: 14. Germline V gene lookup returns CDR1 LNHDA and CDR2 SQIVND (reference sequence). In DNA form, the CDR3 reads TGTGCCAGTTGGCCGGGACAGGGGTTGAGTGGGACTGAAGCTTTCTTT. It yields the protein CASWPGQGLSGTEAFF.

The chain's CDR3 is CASSVASGPSYEQYF. Here the CDR3 DNA reads TGTGCCAGCAGTGTGGCTAGCGGACCATCCTACGAGCAGTACTTC. The chain combines TRBV2 with TRBJ2-7; 7 nucleotides agree with TRBD2. V lost 4 bases and J lost 1; bases outside the gene matches: 7. CDR3 length: 15 residues. Germline V gene data show CDR1 as SNHLY and CDR2 as FYNNEI. Full variable domain (remainder filled in from reference TRBV2 and TRBJ2-7): EPEVTQTPSHQVTQMGQEVILRCVPISNHLYFYWYRQILGQKVEFLVSFYNNEISEKSEIFDDQFSVERPDGSNFTLKIRSTKLEDSAMYFCASSVASGPSYEQYFGPGTRLTVT.

The chain uses TRBV5-1 and TRBJ1-1; unclear D gene. The CDR3 is made up of 14 amino acids. The germline V gene encodes CDR1 SGHRS and CDR2 YFSETQ. V lost 4 bases to trimming and J lost 3 bases, with 13 bases between them. The CDR3 loop is CASSPASGDTEAFF. The CDR3 DNA reads TGCGCCAGCAGCCCGGCATCGGGAGACACTGAAGCTTTCTTT. Full variable domain (rest looked up from reference TRBV5-1 and TRBJ1-1): KAGVTQTPRYLIKTRGQQVTLSCSPISGHRSVSWYQQTPGQGLQFLFEYFSETQRNKGNFPGRFSGRQFSNSRSEMNVSTLELGDSALYLCASSPASGDTEAFFGQGTRLTVV.

The chain recombines TRBV7-8 with TRBJ1-6; TRBD1 agrees at 10 bases. The CDR3 runs 14 residues. Germline trimming cut 5 bases from V and 9 bases from J; bases unmatched to any gene: 4. The germline CDR1 and CDR2 sequences are SGHVS and FQNEAQ. This chain's CDR3 is CASSPGQGSSPLHF. The CDR3, as DNA: TGTGCCAGCAGCCCGGGACAGGGGAGTTCACCCCTCCACTTT.

The gene calls are TRBV4-2 and TRBJ2-3; TRBD2 aligns across 7 bases. Germline V lookup: CDR1 LGHNA, CDR2 YNFKEQ. V shed 2 bases, J shed 2 bases, and the junction held 4 bases outside the gene matches. CDR3 length equals 15 residues. CDR3 loop: CASSQPSGPTDTQYF. DNA of the CDR3: TGTGCCAGCAGCCAACCTAGCGGTCCCACAGATACGCAGTATTTT.

This chain uses TRBV15 with TRBJ1-5; D not resolved. Trimming took 9 bases from V and 0 from J, leaving 9 bases between them. This CDR3 has 13 amino acids. The germline gives CDR1 LNHNV, CDR2 YYDKDF (reference sequence). CDR3 DNA: TGTGCCACGGGCAGGTATAGCAATCAGCCCCAGCATTTT. It specifies CATGRYSNQPQHF.

CDR3 in DNA: TGTGCCAGCTCTCCCCAGGGGCTAAGCAATCAGCCCCAGCATTTT. This sequence encodes CASSPQGLSNQPQHF. The chain employs TRBV18 and TRBJ1-5, with D perhaps TRBD1 (6 bases). CDR3 length: 15 residues. Between the trimmed V and J ends, which lost 6 bases and 1 base, there was a span of 13 bases. CDR1 KGHSH and CDR2 LQKENI come from the germline V gene. The entire variable domain, with the rest obtained from reference TRBV18 and TRBJ1-5, is as follows: NAGVMQNPRHLVRRRGQEARLRCSPMKGHSHVYWYRQLPEEGLKFMVYLQKENIIDESGMPKERFSAEFPKEGPSILRIQQVVRGDSAAYFCASSPQGLSNQPQHFGDGTRLSIL.

This clone occurred a few times. This sequence joins TRBV4-2 and TRBJ1-2; 9 positions match TRBD1. The CDR3 has 15 amino acids. Germline assignment: CDR1 LGHNA and CDR2 YNFKEQ. Germline trimming cut 4 bases from V and 4 bases from J; bases unmatched to any gene: 7. The CDR3 sequence: CASSPRDREGYGYTF. CDR3 bases: TGTGCCAGCAGCCCCCGGGACAGGGAGGGCTATGGCTACACCTTC.

This clone was seen more than once but under ten times. The J gene is TRBJ1-2, the V gene TRBV14; no reliable D call. With 0 bases removed from V and 8 bases from J, the gap between germline ends came to 16 bases. This CDR3 is 15 amino acids long. CDR1 is SGHDN and CDR2 is FVKESK in the germline V gene. CDR3 residues: CASSQDLLPGEGYTF. The CDR3 DNA sequence: TGTGCCAGCAGCCAAGATCTTCTTCCGGGAGAAGGCTACACCTTC. Using reference TRBV14 and TRBJ1-2 for the parts outside the CDR3, the full variable domain is EAGVTQFPSHSVIEKGQTVTLRCDPISGHDNLYWYRRVMGKEIKFLLHFVKESKQDESGMPNNRFLAERTGGTYSTLKVQPAELEDSGVYFCASSQDLLPGEGYTFGSGTRLTVV.